This TCR beta chain was identified during a study of OX40 agonist ivuxolimab in advanced cancers. Study-wide background: Dose-escalation patients' cancers were hepatocellular carcinoma, melanoma, renal cell or head and neck cancer.

Concerning this clone: What it recognizes is unknown.

General study points: Low levels of normalized T-cell clonal expansion also appeared in some nonresponders.

The CDR3 contains 12 residues. Germline-derived CDR1 and CDR2 are SNHLY and FYNNEI. After removal of 6 bases from V and 4 bases from J, the junction contained 3 bases not matched to a gene. Libraries were prepared by immunoSEQ multiplex PCR; TCRdb keeps only in-frame clonotypes and omits some of them. The repertoire consists of some 74,000 clones, with approximately 85% occurring once and the leading ten covering about 4%. The chain couples TRBV2 to TRBJ2-7, with 7 bases fitting TRBD2. The material sequenced was CD4+ or CD8+ T cells sorted from blood, taken in a trial of the OX40 agonist ivuxolimab. The receptor was derived from an adult with an advanced solid tumor such as melanoma, head and neck, liver or kidney cancer. The CDR3 bases are TGTGCCAGCAGGCGGGAGTTTTACGAGCAGTACTTC. It is translated as CASRREFYEQYF.